This T cell receptor beta chain originates from a study of T cell repertoires in cytomegalovirus infection (dated by TCRdb to about 2019). A note on the overall study: Because public TCR beta signatures pointed to carriage of CMV infection together with the matching HLA type, the HLA type of each donor mattered for the analysis. The paper as a whole reports these results and caveats: Cumulative frequency of public TCR beta family members discriminated carriers of CMV infection plus the relevant HLA type in this cohort and an independent 352-donor cohort. In the ex vivo response, HLA-C-restricted CMV-specific TCR beta clonotypes were dominant, and in two of eight donors the single most frequent clonotype came from this HLA-C-restricted group.

The sequencer was an Illumina HiSeq 1500. The public reads were run again by TCRdb, first through fastp at Q25 and then through MiXCR, and only productive beta chains were kept. Merged by CDR3 protein, the rows form single entries marked with the most common genes and DNA. Present in this sample are approximately 500,000 distinct CDR3 sequences, 16% of which were seen just once. The ten largest clones represent around 25% of the sample. Cut back by 0 bases and 1 base, the V and J ends lie 9 bases apart. CDR3 length: 16 amino acids, cysteine to phenylalanine. Left in the record is the CDR3 DNA by itself, 48 bases read in frame from the first base. The germline V gene (reference sequence) supplies CDR1 LGHDT and CDR2 YNNKEL. Of note for this clonotype: What this receptor recognizes is not known. No qualities accompany the bases; no much larger clone lies one base away.

Sequenced input: CD8+ T cells from PBMCs. The chain employs TRBV3-1 and TRBJ2-2, with TRBD2 perhaps the D gene, on 6 matching bases. The origin of this receptor is a human donor in good health (CMV status not recorded). Some clones in this sample may be carry-over from other donors' samples. Read as DNA, the sequence is TGTGCCAGCAGCCAAGAGGGGGGTTTGAACACCGGGGAGCTGTTTTTT. This yields the protein CASSQEGGLNTGELFF.